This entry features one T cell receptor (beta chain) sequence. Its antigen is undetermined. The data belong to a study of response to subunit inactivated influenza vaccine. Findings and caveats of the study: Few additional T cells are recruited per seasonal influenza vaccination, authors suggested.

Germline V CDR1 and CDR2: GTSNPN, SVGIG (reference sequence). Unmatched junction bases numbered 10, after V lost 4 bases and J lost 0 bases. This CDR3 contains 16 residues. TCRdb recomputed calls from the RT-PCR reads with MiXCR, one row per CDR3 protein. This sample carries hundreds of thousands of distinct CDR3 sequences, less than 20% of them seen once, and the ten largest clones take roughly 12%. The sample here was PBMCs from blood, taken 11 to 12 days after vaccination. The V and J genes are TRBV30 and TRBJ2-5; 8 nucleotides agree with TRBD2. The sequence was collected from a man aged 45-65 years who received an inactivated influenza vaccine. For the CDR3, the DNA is TGTGCCTGGAATGGATACGGGGGGGGGTACCAAGAGACCCAGTACTTC. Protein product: CAWNGYGGGYQETQYF.